The 11 T cell receptor beta chains listed next were all sequenced from one sample in a study of cytomegalovirus exposure and HLA in healthy donors. PCR involved 60 Vbeta and 13 Jbeta primers. The method was immunoSEQ multiplex PCR; TCRdb's version includes in-frame clones alone and lacks a portion of them. The data contain 120,000 or so clones, about four fifths of them singletons. The sequenced sample was PBMCs. The receptors stem from a man younger than 35 in good health and CMV-seronegative.

The J gene is TRBJ2-1, the V gene TRBV7-6, with no clear D. The CDR3 is 11 amino acids. V was trimmed by 0 bases and J by 10 bases, leaving 4 bases between them. Germline V gives CDR1 SGHVS, CDR2 FNYEAQ. The CDR3 region is CASSLAGEQFF. CDR3 bases: TGTGCCAGCAGCTTAGCGGGCGAGCAGTTCTTC.

This clone was seen more than once but under ten times. The rearrangement joins TRBV5-1 to TRBJ2-2; TRBD1 is a possible D gene (6 bases). The CDR3 sequence is 16 residues long. Looked up from germline, CDR1 is SGHRS and CDR2 is YFSETQ. Trimming cost V 7 bases and J 2 bases, with 18 bases left between them. The CDR3 nucleotides read TGCGCCAGCGCCCTTGGGGACAACTCAAACACCGGGGAGCTGTTTTTT. Its protein product is CASALGDNSNTGELFF.

The chain has TRBV6-5 and TRBJ2-5; a possible D gene is TRBD1 (6 bases). This CDR3 has 16 amino acids. The V end was cut by 4 bases, the J end by 4 bases, with 19 bases between. CDR1 and CDR2 (germline): MNHEY, SVGAGI. The DNA of the CDR3 is TGTGCCAGCAGTTGGGGCTCGGGCCAAGGGGGAGAGACCCAGTACTTC. Amino acids: CASSWGSGQGGETQYF.

V and J are TRBV7-8 and TRBJ2-5; 8 nucleotides line up with TRBD2. V trimming: 0 bases; J trimming: 4 bases; junction bases outside the gene matches: 4. Germline CDR1 reads SGHVS; CDR2 reads FQNEAQ. The CDR3 extends over 15 amino acids. CDR3 residues: CASSLASGRGETQYF. The CDR3 bases are TGTGCCAGCAGCTTAGCCAGCGGGAGAGGAGAGACCCAGTACTTC. Supplemented by reference TRBV7-8 and TRBJ2-5, the full variable domain reads GAGVSQSPRYKVAKRGQDVALRCDPISGHVSLFWYQQALGQGPEFLTYFQNEAQLDKSGLPSDRFFAERPEGSVSTLKIQRTQQEDSAVYLCASSLASGRGETQYFGPGTRLLVL.

The CDR3 spells CSVALNEDTQYF. The CDR3 nucleotides are TGCAGCGTTGCCCTGAACGAGGATACGCAGTATTTT. This chain links TRBV29-1 with TRBJ2-3; D gene uncertain. CDR1 is SQVTM, CDR2 ANQGSEA, per germline. Between the trimmed V and J ends, which lost 4 bases and 6 bases, there was a span of 11 bases. The length of the CDR3 is 12 residues.

The chain joins TRBV28 to TRBJ1-1, with 9 bases aligning to TRBD1. Trimming removed 2 bases from V and 11 bases from J; junction bases left unmatched: 9. The V gene's germline CDR1 is MDHEN and CDR2 SYDVKM. The CDR3 is 14 residues long. CDR3 residues: CASSLTGGARGAFF. The DNA of the CDR3 is TGTGCCAGCAGTTTAACAGGGGGCGCACGTGGGGCTTTCTTT.

The chain combines TRBV27 with TRBJ1-5; the match to TRBD1 covers 9 bases. With 6 bases clipped from V and 1 base from J, the junction kept 7 bases outside the gene matches. This CDR3 spans 16 amino acids. Germline loops: CDR1 MNHEY, CDR2 SMNVEV (reference sequence). The DNA for the CDR3 is TGTGCCAGCAGGGCGGGACAGGGTCTAAGCAATCAGCCCCAGCATTTT. This encodes CASRAGQGLSNQPQHF.

The chain employs TRBV6-5 and TRBJ2-7; 9 nucleotides match TRBD1. Trimming removed 4 bases from V and 4 bases from J; junction bases left unmatched: 8. The CDR3 runs to 15 residues. CDR1 MNHEY and CDR2 SVGAGI come from the germline V gene. DNA of the CDR3: TGTGCCAGCAGTTCACCGGGACAGGGAGTTTACGAGCAGTACGTC. Translation gives CASSSPGQGVYEQYV.

This chain connects TRBV19 to TRBJ2-7, with 9 bases fitting TRBD1. The CDR3 is 13 residues long. V trimming: 9 bases; J trimming: 2 bases; junction bases outside the gene matches: 5. Germline assignment: CDR1 LNHDA and CDR2 SQIVND (reference sequence). CDR3 sequence (DNA): TGTGCCAGCCAGGGACAGGGCCCCTACGAGCAGTACTTC. It yields the protein CASQGQGPYEQYF.

Turning to this clone: An end of the junction differs from the germline gene, which may be a read error. The gene calls are TRBV7-9 and TRBJ2-7; TRBD1 matches at 9 bases. Germline V gives CDR1 SEHNR, CDR2 FQNEAQ (reference sequence). The CDR3 runs 13 residues. CDR3 sequence reads: CSSSPGTGYEQYF. The CDR3 bases are TGTTCCAGCAGCCCTGGGACAGGGTATGAGCAGTACTTC.

The chain combines TRBV5-8 with TRBJ2-1; TRBD1 matches 9 bases. Germline CDR1 reads SGHTS; CDR2 reads YDEGEE. This CDR3 region has 14 residues. Unmatched junction bases numbered 7, after V lost 3 bases and J lost 9 bases. The CDR3 nucleotides are TGTGCCAGCAGCTGGGGGGACAGGGTTAGTGAGCAGTTCTTC. This encodes CASSWGDRVSEQFF.